The rows below give T cell receptor beta chains drawn from one sample of a study of cytomegalovirus exposure and HLA in healthy donors. Sequenced by immunoSEQ multiplex PCR; TCRdb stores in-frame clones only, minus some. The sample totals approximately 37,000 clones; its top ten clones hold about 4%. The sequenced material came from PBMCs. Receptors originate from a male donor in good health and CMV-seronegative. Both conserved end residues are part of each CDR3. Each record gives: V gene, D gene, clone size, CDR3 length, J gene, CDR3 protein, CDR3 DNA. A D gene is named only where the DNA matches it firmly. Not all rows give a size; the values are once, few, many and, for expanded clones, a class.

TRBV28	.	.	17	TRBJ2-4	CASSLPTHPRGKNIQYF	TGTGCCAGCAGTTTACCCACGCACCCGCGGGGCAAAAACATTCAGTACTTC
TRBV9	TRBD1	.	16	TRBJ1-2	CASGEGRQGARDGYTF	TGTGCCAGCGGCGAAGGGAGACAGGGGGCGAGGGATGGCTACACCTTC
TRBV5-1	TRBD1	.	15	TRBJ2-7	CASTEGQVDSYEQYF	TGCGCCAGCACCGAAGGACAGGTCGACTCCTACGAGCAGTACTTC
TRBV30	TRBD2	.	15	TRBJ2-2	CAWSVGLAGPGELFF	TGTGCCTGGAGTGTAGGGCTAGCGGGCCCCGGGGAGCTGTTTTTT
TRBV7-2	.	.	11	TRBJ1-2	CASWTAGGYTF	TGTGCCAGCTGGACAGCCGGTGGCTACACCTTC
TRBV19	.	.	14	TRBJ2-1	CASSGLLGRNEQFF	TGTGCCAGTAGTGGCCTACTGGGCAGGAATGAGCAGTTCTTC
TRBV6-5	.	.	15	TRBJ2-2	CASSFRTENTGELFF	TGTGCCAGCAGTTTCCGGACAGAGAACACCGGGGAGCTGTTTTTT
TRBV6-1	.	.	16	TRBJ1-6	CASSVRLSNYNSPLHF	TGTGCCAGCAGTGTCAGACTTTCCAATTATAATTCACCCCTCCACTTT
TRBV4-1	TRBD2	.	17	TRBJ2-3	CASSQAESSGRTDTQYF	TGCGCCAGCAGCCAAGCGGAGTCTAGCGGTCGCACAGATACGCAGTATTTT
TRBV5-8	TRBD1	.	13	TRBJ2-7	CASSWGDRGEQYF	TGTGCCAGCAGCTGGGGGGACAGGGGCGAGCAGTACTTC
TRBV2	.	.	14	TRBJ1-1	CASRVGHQNTEAFF	TGTGCCAGCAGGGTTGGACATCAGAACACTGAAGCTTTCTTT
TRBV28	TRBD1	.	15	TRBJ1-6	CASSATGTGASPLHF	TGTGCCAGCAGTGCAACCGGGACAGGGGCTTCACCCCTCCACTTT
TRBV11-2	TRBD1	.	15	TRBJ2-3	CASSLNRGATDTQYF	TGTGCCAGCAGCTTAAACAGGGGAGCAACAGATACGCAGTATTTT
TRBV9	TRBD2	.	15	TRBJ2-1	CASSVAGLAAGEQFF	TGTGCCAGCAGCGTAGCGGGACTAGCGGCCGGTGAGCAGTTCTTC
TRBV27	TRBD1	.	13	TRBJ2-7	CASSPGQGYEQYF	TGTGCCAGCAGTCCGGGACAGGGCTACGAGCAGTACTTC
TRBV19	TRBD1	.	14	TRBJ2-1	CASSPRDRVNEQFF	TGTGCCAGTAGCCCCCGGGACAGGGTGAATGAGCAGTTCTTC
TRBV5-1	TRBD1	.	15	TRBJ1-4	CASSLQQGAGEKLFF	TGCGCCAGCAGCTTGCAACAGGGGGCAGGGGAAAAACTGTTTTTT
TRBV4-1	TRBD1	.	16	TRBJ2-7	CASSQGEGARRYEQYF	TGCGCCAGCAGCCAAGGAGAGGGGGCGAGACGGTACGAGCAGTACTTC
TRBV20-1	.	.	11	TRBJ2-1	CSARPGNEQFF	TGCAGTGCTCGCCCGGGCAATGAGCAGTTCTTC
TRBV6-1	.	.	13	TRBJ1-5	CASSDNRNQPQHF	TGTGCCAGCAGTGATAATCGTAATCAGCCCCAGCATTTT
TRBV7-8	.	.	15	TRBJ1-1	CASSSNPLSDTEAFF	TGTGCCAGCAGCTCCAACCCGCTTTCGGACACTGAAGCTTTCTTT
TRBV7-2	.	.	14	TRBJ2-1	CASSTGTVHNEQFF	TGTGCCAGCAGTACAGGGACGGTCCACAATGAGCAGTTCTTC
TRBV7-7	.	.	14	TRBJ2-5	CASSLVVGAETQYF	TGTGCCAGCAGCTTAGTCGTAGGGGCAGAGACCCAGTACTTC
TRBV5-1	TRBD1	medium-sized	12	TRBJ2-7	CASSLGQGEQYF	TGCGCCAGCAGCTTAGGACAGGGCGAGCAGTACTTC
TRBV4-1	TRBD2	.	15	TRBJ2-3	CASSQGSSGGGTQYF	TGCGCCAGCAGCCAAGGGTCTAGCGGGGGTGGTACGCAGTATTTT
TRBV2	TRBD1	.	13	TRBJ2-5	CAAKTQGKETQYF	TGTGCCGCCAAGACACAGGGGAAAGAGACCCAGTACTTC
TRBV13	TRBD1	.	19	TRBJ1-4	CASSLNPGQGEPSNEKLFF	TGTGCCAGCAGTCTCAATCCGGGACAGGGGGAACCCTCTAATGAAAAACTGTTTTTT
TRBV5-1	TRBD1	.	14	TRBJ2-7	CASSQGQGPYEQYF	TGCGCCAGCAGCCAGGGACAGGGTCCCTACGAGCAGTACTTC
TRBV7-6	.	.	12	TRBJ1-3	CASFAQGNTIYF	TGTGCCAGCTTCGCACAGGGAAACACCATATATTTT
TRBV27	.	.	16	TRBJ2-6	CASRLYRESGANVLTF	TGTGCCAGCAGGTTGTATAGGGAGTCTGGGGCCAACGTCCTGACTTTC
TRBV27	.	.	14	TRBJ1-5	CASSFRGFNQPQHF	TGTGCCAGCAGTTTCAGAGGCTTCAATCAGCCCCAGCATTTT
TRBV5-1	.	.	15	TRBJ2-5	CASSLWGGWIETQYF	TGCGCCAGCAGTTTGTGGGGGGGCTGGATTGAGACCCAGTACTTC
TRBV11-2	.	.	16	TRBJ2-3	CASSPVGQHATDTQYF	TGTGCCAGCAGCCCAGTAGGACAGCATGCCACAGATACGCAGTATTTT
TRBV7-7	.	.	13	TRBJ1-4	CASSLGPLEKLFF	TGTGCCAGCAGCTTAGGTCCACTTGAAAAACTGTTTTTT
TRBV6-5	TRBD1	.	13	TRBJ1-1	CASSRDRRAEAFF	TGTGCCAGCAGTAGGGACAGGCGGGCTGAAGCTTTCTTT
TRBV27	.	.	14	TRBJ2-1	CASSTGGGGNEQFF	TGTGCCAGCAGTACGGGGGGCGGAGGCAATGAGCAGTTCTTC
TRBV6-6	TRBD1	.	16	TRBJ1-1	CASSKGGTGGSTEAFF	TGTGCCAGCTCTAAAGGGGGGACAGGGGGTAGCACTGAAGCTTTCTTT
TRBV4-2	TRBD2	.	14	TRBJ2-7	CASSPGTSGQEQYF	TGTGCCAGCAGCCCAGGGACTAGCGGGCAGGAGCAGTACTTC
TRBV5-6	TRBD1	.	14	TRBJ2-7	CASSLGRGRREQYF	TGTGCCAGCAGCTTGGGTAGGGGGCGCCGCGAGCAGTACTTC
TRBV28	.	.	16	TRBJ1-5	CASSFGGYSSNQPQHF	TGTGCCAGCAGTTTCGGGGGGTATAGCAGCAATCAGCCCCAGCATTTT
TRBV2	.	.	16	TRBJ2-1	CASRDLSEGSYNEQFF	TGTGCCAGCAGAGACCTCAGCGAAGGATCCTACAATGAGCAGTTCTTC
TRBV14	.	.	19	TRBJ2-6	CASSQEFSTVSSGANVLTF	TGTGCCAGCAGCCAAGAATTTTCGACAGTCTCCTCTGGGGCCAACGTCCTGACTTTC
TRBV7-2	.	.	14	TRBJ1-1	CASSLVPVNTEAFF	TGTGCCAGCAGCTTAGTTCCGGTTAACACTGAAGCTTTCTTT
TRBV4-2	TRBD2	.	15	TRBJ2-5	CASSQERGGQETQYF	TGTGCCAGCAGCCAAGAGCGGGGGGGCCAAGAGACCCAGTACTTC
TRBV30	.	.	14	TRBJ1-2	CAWSVWRAPNGYTF	TGTGCCTGGAGTGTGTGGAGGGCTCCTAATGGCTACACCTTC
TRBV30	.	.	12	TRBJ2-7	CAWSMGGGEQYF	TGTGCCTGGAGTATGGGCGGAGGAGAGCAGTACTTC
TRBV20-1	.	.	11	TRBJ2-3	CSEGGTDTQYF	TGCAGTGAGGGGGGCACAGATACGCAGTATTTT
TRBV7-8	.	.	13	TRBJ2-7	CASSLPGSYEQYF	TGTGCCAGCAGCTTACCCGGTTCCTACGAGCAGTACTTC
TRBV4-1	.	.	13	TRBJ2-7	CASSPTGPYEQYF	TGCGCCAGCAGCCCCACTGGGCCCTACGAGCAGTACTTC
TRBV9	.	.	13	TRBJ1-6	CASQEQGNSPLHF	TGTGCCAGCCAGGAGCAGGGAAACTCACCCCTCCACTTT
TRBV15	TRBD1	.	14	TRBJ1-4	CATSIGTDNEKLFF	TGTGCCACCAGTATCGGGACAGACAATGAAAAACTGTTTTTT
TRBV18	TRBD2	.	18	TRBJ2-7	CASSPRTSGGASSYEQYF	TGTGCCAGCTCACCAAGGACTAGCGGGGGGGCCTCGTCCTACGAGCAGTACTTC
TRBV29-1	.	.	12	TRBJ2-7	CSVGGLAYEQYF	TGCAGCGTTGGCGGCCTTGCCTACGAGCAGTACTTC
TRBV11-2	TRBD2	.	17	TRBJ2-1	CASSLQRSGGYNNEQFF	TGTGCCAGCAGCTTACAAAGAAGCGGGGGTTACAACAATGAGCAGTTCTTC
TRBV28	TRBD1	.	15	TRBJ1-5	CASSFAGGGNQPQHF	TGTGCCAGCAGTTTCGCAGGGGGCGGTAATCAGCCCCAGCATTTT
TRBV19	TRBD1	.	13	TRBJ1-1	CASRGQGDTEAFF	TGTGCCAGTAGGGGACAGGGAGACACTGAAGCTTTCTTT
TRBV29-1	TRBD2	.	14	TRBJ2-1	CSVARGGGYNEQFF	TGCAGCGTAGCCCGGGGGGGAGGGTACAATGAGCAGTTCTTC
TRBV5-6	.	.	15	TRBJ1-6	CASSLEPDIGSPLHF	TGTGCCAGCAGCTTGGAGCCGGACATAGGTTCACCCCTCCACTTT
TRBV5-6	.	.	14	TRBJ2-7	CASSLEGVIHEQYF	TGTGCCAGCAGCTTGGAAGGGGTAATCCACGAGCAGTACTTC
TRBV11-2	.	.	13	TRBJ2-7	CASSLAAGDEQYF	TGTGCCAGCAGCTTAGCGGCAGGGGACGAGCAGTACTTC